The next 23 T cell receptor beta chains were all read from a single sample in a study of T cell responses to AZD1222 COVID-19 vaccine (dated by TCRdb to the early 2020s). Libraries were constructed by the immunoSEQ multiplex PCR assay. TCRdb took this table from immuneACCESS and kept in-frame rearrangements with V and J called. Such tables lack part of the clones; where checked against another copy, unresolved V genes explain under half of the gap, and the rest is unexplained. The table for this sample lists under 200,000 clones; around 90% of them were counted only once. Roughly 27% of the sample lies in the top ten. The time point label corresponds to: about 28 days (+/-7) after the second vaccine dose. The starting material was peripheral blood, obtained 28 days after the second AZD1222 dose. The origin of the receptors is an adult who received the AZD1222 COVID-19 vaccine.

The chain is built from TRBV5-1 and TRBJ1-1, with TRBD1 matching 8 bases. V was clipped by 3 bases and J by 2 bases; unmatched bases: 12. Germline V gene lookup returns CDR1 SGHRS and CDR2 YFSETQ. This CDR3 spans 17 amino acids. CDR3 residues: CASSSLGRGRGNTEAFF. CDR3 nucleotides: TGCGCCAGCAGCTCCCTAGGCAGGGGGCGAGGAAACACTGAAGCTTTCTTT.

V usage is TRBV7-3 and J usage is TRBJ2-5; maybe TRBD2 (5 bases). The CDR3 loop spans 15 amino acids. Germline-derived CDR1 and CDR2 are SGHTA and FQGTGA. V lost 5 bases to trimming and J lost 4 bases, with 17 bases between them. CDR3 nucleotide sequence: TGTGCCAGCAGCCCTTATACGGGATTAGGAGAGACCCAGTACTTC. It specifies CASSPYTGLGETQYF.

The chain joins TRBV12-3 or TRBV12-4 to TRBJ2-2, with D unresolved. Trimming removed 6 bases at V and 6 bases at J, with 5 bases between. The CDR3 sequence is 11 residues long. CDR3 in amino acids: CASSFAGELFF. The CDR3 region has the DNA TGTGCCAGCAGCTTTGCCGGGGAGCTGTTTTTT.

V is TRBV24-1 and J is TRBJ2-1; 9 nucleotides align to TRBD2. Per the germline V gene, CDR1 is KGHDR and CDR2 is SFDVKD. The CDR3 consists of 16 residues. V trimming: 9 bases; J trimming: 0 bases; junction bases outside the gene matches: 8. CDR3 coding DNA: TGTGCCACCGGCTCTAGCGGGGCCAGCTCCTACAATGAGCAGTTCTTC. Amino acid sequence: CATGSSGASSYNEQFF.

The chain employs TRBV6-6 and TRBJ1-1, with D unresolved. The CDR3 has 14 amino acids. Deletions cut 0 bases from V and 5 bases from J, with 10 bases between. The V gene's germline CDR1 is MNHNY and CDR2 SVGAGI (reference sequence). The chain's CDR3 is CASSYSGVETEAFF. CDR3 in DNA: TGTGCCAGCAGTTACTCAGGAGTGGAAACTGAAGCTTTCTTT.

The chain combines TRBV30 with TRBJ2-1; D is possibly TRBD2 (6 bases). CDR1 and CDR2 from the germline V gene are GTSNPN and SVGIG (reference sequence). Trimming removed 0 bases at V and 4 bases at J, with 16 bases between. The CDR3 covers 16 residues. The CDR3 region is CAWSVTVADNYNEQFF. The CDR3 region has the DNA TGTGCCTGGAGTGTAACGGTAGCGGATAATTACAATGAGCAGTTCTTC.

The chain joins TRBV19 to TRBJ2-7, with D unclear. Germline V gives CDR1 LNHDA, CDR2 SQIVND (reference sequence). Trimming removed 3 bases from V and 3 bases from J, with 15 bases in between. The CDR3 extends over 15 amino acids. The CDR3 here is CASSMDAQNHYEQYF. The CDR3 nucleotides read TGTGCCAGTAGTATGGACGCTCAAAACCACTACGAGCAGTACTTC.

The count of this clone is one. V is TRBV9 and J is TRBJ2-1, with 7 bases identical to TRBD2. V shed 7 bases, J shed 8 bases, and the junction held 9 bases outside the gene matches. Germline assignment: CDR1 SGDLS and CDR2 YYNGEE. The CDR3 is 13 residues long. The CDR3 spells CASGGSPSYEQFF. The CDR3 nucleotides read TGTGCCAGCGGCGGGAGTCCCTCTTATGAGCAGTTCTTC.

The chain employs TRBV3-1 (or the pseudogene TRBV3-2) and TRBJ2-7; 8 bases are shared with TRBD1. The CDR3 runs to 18 residues. J was trimmed by 3 bases and V by 0 bases; bases with no gene match: 13. In germline, CDR1 is LGHDT, CDR2 YNNKEL (reference sequence). The DNA for the CDR3 is TGTGCCAGCAGCCAAGATCCCCTCTTCCGGGACAGGAACTACGAGCAGTACTTC. It codes for CASSQDPLFRDRNYEQYF.

V usage is TRBV4-3 and J usage is TRBJ2-3; D remains unclear. The CDR3 is 13 amino acids. CDR1 and CDR2 from the germline V gene are LGHNA and YSLEER. V lost 4 bases and J 5 bases, leaving 10 bases between the germline ends. CDR3 coding DNA: TGCGCCAGCAGCCTCACCGGGCAAGATACGCAGTATTTT. It translates to CASSLTGQDTQYF.

The chain has TRBV7-2 and TRBJ1-1, with no clear D. The germline gives CDR1 SGHTA, CDR2 FQGNSA. Deletions cut 0 bases from V and 2 bases from J, with 10 bases between. The CDR3 contains 15 residues. As DNA, the CDR3 is TGTGCCAGCAGCTTAGCGGGTGGGAGTAACACTGAAGCTTTCTTT. It translates to CASSLAGGSNTEAFF.

This clone was seen once. This chain links TRBV6-5 with TRBJ2-7; TRBD2 matches 12 bases. This CDR3 is built from 15 residues. Germline V gives CDR1 MNHEY, CDR2 SVGAGI. V was clipped by 6 bases and J by 3 bases; unmatched bases: 6. CDR3 nucleotides: TGTGCCAGCAGAAGAGAGACTAGCGGGAGCTACGAGCAGTACTTC. Its translation: CASRRETSGSYEQYF.

J is TRBJ1-5 and V is TRBV28; D unclear. The V end was cut by 3 bases, the J end by 6 bases, with 15 bases between. This CDR3 has 15 amino acids. CDR1 is MDHEN and CDR2 is SYDVKM in the germline V gene. DNA for the CDR3: TGTGCCAGCAGTTTGGGAGGGTTTCTAAGTCAGCCCCAGCATTTT. Residues: CASSLGGFLSQPQHF.

The chain couples TRBV5-1 to TRBJ2-5; 7 nucleotides align to TRBD2. The CDR3 has 15 residues. The germline CDR1 and CDR2 sequences are SGHRS and YFSETQ. The V segment lost 1 base and the J segment 4 bases; nucleotides outside the gene matches: 7. In DNA form, the CDR3 reads TGCGCCAGCAGCTTGTCAGGCGGGAGAGGAGAGACCCAGTACTTC. It translates to CASSLSGGRGETQYF.

The rearrangement joins TRBV7-2 to TRBJ1-2, with a possible D match to TRBD1 (5 bases). Germline CDR1 reads SGHTA; CDR2 reads FQGNSA. The CDR3 consists of 16 residues. V was clipped by 5 bases and J by 7 bases, with 23 bases between them. The DNA of the CDR3 is TGTGCCAGCAGCCTCACGAAGACAGATACGGTGACTGGCTACACCTTC. Encoded protein: CASSLTKTDTVTGYTF.

V gene TRBV4-1 combines with J gene TRBJ1-5; TRBD1 matches 8 bases. Germline CDR1 reads MGHRA; CDR2 reads YSYEKL. This CDR3 region has 16 residues. Unmatched junction bases numbered 13, after V lost 8 bases and J lost 4 bases. The CDR3 DNA sequence: TGCGCCAGCGCCCTCAATCAGGGGGCGGTAAATCAGCCCCAGCATTTT. This translates into CASALNQGAVNQPQHF.

The gene calls are TRBV28 and TRBJ2-7; D is unresolved. V lost 2 bases and J lost 3, with 5 bases in between. This CDR3 is built from 12 residues. CDR1 and CDR2 from the germline V gene are MDHEN and SYDVKM. CDR3 nucleotides: TGTGCCAGCAGTTTAAAGCGCTACGAGCAGTACTTC. Protein product: CASSLKRYEQYF. Using reference TRBV28 and TRBJ2-7 for the parts outside the CDR3, the full variable domain is DVKVTQSSRYLVKRTGEKVFLECVQDMDHENMFWYRQDPGLGLRLIYFSYDVKMKEKGDIPEGYSVSREKKERFSLILESASTNQTSMYLCASSLKRYEQYFGPGTRLTVT.

The chain has TRBV21-1 and TRBJ2-7; TRBD1 was called by the table and not checked on the DNA. TRBV21-1 is shown as a pseudogene. CDR3 size: 17 residues. Here the CDR3 reads CASRKGLKTGILYEQYF. CDR3 sequence (DNA): TGTGCCAGCAGAAAGGGACTCAAGACAGGGATACTCTACGAGCAGTACTTC.

This chain connects TRBV5-4 to TRBJ2-1, with 10 nucleotides matching TRBD2. Germline V gives CDR1 SGHNT, CDR2 YYREEE (reference sequence). The V gene end was trimmed by 0 bases and the J gene end by 5 bases; junction bases not matched to a gene: 2. This CDR3 has 15 residues. In DNA form, the CDR3 reads TGTGCCAGCAGCTTGGGGACTAGCGGCCACAATGAGCAGTTCTTC. Protein: CASSLGTSGHNEQFF.

The chain is built from TRBV5-1 and TRBJ2-3; D not resolved. This CDR3 has 13 residues. Trimming removed 0 bases from V and 1 base from J, with 3 bases in between. Per germline, CDR1 SGHRS and CDR2 YFSETQ. The CDR3 is CASSLGRTDTQYF. In nucleotides, the CDR3 is TGCGCCAGCAGCTTGGGCCGCACAGATACGCAGTATTTT.

The V call is TRBV7-2, the J call TRBJ2-1; 7 bases line up with TRBD2. Germline assignment: CDR1 SGHTA and CDR2 FQGNSA. The CDR3 is made up of 15 amino acids. The trim removed 1 base at V and 5 bases at J, leaving 5 bases unmatched. The CDR3 DNA reads as TGTGCCAGCAGCTTAGTTGTGGGACTAAACAATGAGCAGTTCTTC. Encoded protein: CASSLVVGLNNEQFF.

This clone was recorded only once. This chain uses TRBV7-9 with TRBJ2-5, with 7 positions matching TRBD1. Germline values: CDR1 SEHNR, CDR2 FQNEAQ (reference sequence). This CDR3 region has 13 residues. J was trimmed by 4 bases and V by 6 bases; bases with no gene match: 5. The CDR3 sequence is CASSSRGPETQYF. In nucleotides, the CDR3 is TGTGCCAGCAGTTCTAGGGGGCCAGAGACCCAGTACTTC.

This clone was seen just once. The chain has TRBV5-4 and TRBJ2-3, with TRBD1 matching over 7 bases. The germline V gene has CDR1 SGHNT and CDR2 YYREEE (reference sequence). V shed 4 bases, J shed 0 bases, and the junction held 5 bases outside the gene matches. CDR3 length equals 15 residues. The CDR3 DNA reads as TGTGCCAGCAGCCCGAGGACAGGTAGCACAGATACGCAGTATTTT. Translating it yields CASSPRTGSTDTQYF.